This TCR beta chain was found in a study of blood T cells in healthy people across ages. PCR was performed a second time for about 7 to 12 cycles using a sample-barcoded 5' primer and a J-beta primer mix. TCRdb reanalysed the 5' RACE reads using MiXCR and keeps one entry per CDR3 protein. The table lists 1.4 million or so distinct CDR3 sequences, approximately 43% of them singletons, with roughly 3.7% in the top ten. CDR1 is PRHDT and CDR2 is FYEKMQ in the germline V gene (reference sequence). The CDR3 loop spans 15 amino acids. V was clipped by 2 bases and J by 3 bases, with 11 bases between them. This sequence joins TRBV13 and TRBJ2-1, with D maybe TRBD1 (6 bases). Sequenced material: blood. The source is a woman younger than 30 in good health. CDR3 bases: TGTGCCAGCAGCTTATTCTCGACAGGCTACAATGAGCAGTTCTTC. It codes for CASSLFSTGYNEQFF.